The 30 T cell receptor beta chains in this list originate from one sample, sequenced in a study of blood T cell repertoires in COVID-19. The repertoire was sequenced with immunoSEQ multiplex PCR; TCRdb's copy has only in-frame clones and lacks some. Of fewer than 350,000 clones detected, about 82% appear once; the ten largest clones hold around 7.8%. Sample: peripheral blood. Receptors originate from a human donor in a cohort sampled during active COVID-19.

This clone was recorded only once. Here the CDR3 reads CASTPRTGELFF. Here the CDR3 DNA reads TGTGCCAGTACCCCTAGGACCGGGGAGCTGTTTTTT. V and J are TRBV19 and TRBJ2-2; unclear D gene. Trimming pared 7 bases from V and 5 bases from J, leaving 8 bases between. Germline loops: CDR1 LNHDA, CDR2 SQIVND (reference sequence). The CDR3 runs to 12 residues. Filled out from reference TRBV19 and TRBJ2-2, the complete variable domain reads DGGITQSPKYLFRKEGQNVTLSCEQNLNHDAMYWYRQDPGQGLRLIYYSQIVNDFQKGDIAEGYSVSREKKESFPLTVTSAQKNPTAFYLCASTPRTGELFFGEGSRLTVL.

This clone is a singleton in its sample. The chain carries TRBV23-1 and TRBJ1-1; a possible D gene is TRBD1 (6 bases). TRBV23-1 carries the ORF label, with uncertain function. CDR3 length equals 8 residues. V was clipped by 11 bases and J by 11 bases, with 9 bases between them. This chain's CDR3 is CARRGAFF. CDR3 DNA: TGCGCCCGAAGGGGGGCTTTCTTT.

This clone appeared a few times. The rearrangement joins TRBV5-1 to TRBJ2-7; no clear D gene. From germline, CDR1 is SGHRS and CDR2 YFSETQ. This CDR3 comprises 11 residues. V was clipped by 3 bases and J by 3 bases, with 4 bases between them. CDR3 loop: CASSSLYEQYF. The CDR3 coding sequence is TGCGCCAGCAGCTCTCTCTACGAGCAGTACTTC.

V is TRBV30 and J is TRBJ2-7; possibly TRBD1 for D (6 bases). Between the trimmed V and J ends, which lost 0 bases and 0 bases, there was a span of 15 bases. The CDR3 extends over 16 amino acids. CDR1 is GTSNPN, CDR2 SVGIG, per germline (reference sequence). The CDR3 reads CAWSVLSGASSYEQYF. Here the CDR3 DNA reads TGTGCCTGGAGTGTACTTTCAGGGGCCAGCTCCTACGAGCAGTACTTC.

CDR3 in DNA: TGTGCCAGCAGCACCACGGGACAGAAGAACACTGAAGCTTTCTTT. It specifies CASSTTGQKNTEAFF. This chain uses TRBV7-2 with TRBJ1-1; 7 bases map to TRBD1. V lost 5 bases, J lost 1 base, and 7 bases stayed unmatched. Germline V gene data show CDR1 as SGHTA and CDR2 as FQGNSA. This CDR3 is built from 15 residues.

The chain carries TRBV19 and TRBJ2-1; 8 bases agree with TRBD2. The germline V gene encodes CDR1 LNHDA and CDR2 SQIVND (reference sequence). V was clipped by 5 bases and J by 5 bases; unmatched bases: 14. The CDR3 consists of 17 residues. The CDR3 sequence: CASSGGLATAEDNEQFF. The CDR3 DNA is TGTGCCAGTAGTGGTGGACTAGCCACAGCGGAAGACAATGAGCAGTTCTTC. Supplemented by reference TRBV19 and TRBJ2-1, the full variable domain reads DGGITQSPKYLFRKEGQNVTLSCEQNLNHDAMYWYRQDPGQGLRLIYYSQIVNDFQKGDIAEGYSVSREKKESFPLTVTSAQKNPTAFYLCASSGGLATAEDNEQFFGPGTRLTVL.

The chain uses TRBV14 and TRBJ2-2; a possible D gene is TRBD2 (6 bases). This CDR3 spans 19 amino acids. The germline V and J ends were trimmed by 0 bases and 6 bases, with 23 bases remaining between them. Germline V gives CDR1 SGHDN, CDR2 FVKESK. The chain's CDR3 is CASSQDRFRERPLAGELFF. For the CDR3, the DNA is TGTGCCAGCAGCCAAGACAGGTTTCGGGAGCGGCCCTTAGCCGGGGAGCTGTTTTTT.

This sequence joins TRBV5-1 and TRBJ1-1; 7 nucleotides agree with TRBD1. The CDR3 runs 13 residues. Per germline, CDR1 SGHRS and CDR2 YFSETQ. Trimming cost V 2 bases and J 8 bases; bases outside gene matches: 6. The CDR3 is CASSLSRGPEAFF. The CDR3 nucleotides read TGCGCCAGCAGCTTAAGTAGGGGGCCAGAAGCTTTCTTT.

The rearrangement links TRBV9 to TRBJ2-6; D may be TRBD2 (5 bases). The CDR3 runs 16 residues. CDR1 and CDR2 from the germline V gene are SGDLS and YYNGEE. Between the trimmed V and J ends, which lost 0 bases and 4 bases, there was a span of 11 bases. This CDR3 reads CASSVEGSGGANVLTF. CDR3 nucleotide sequence: TGTGCCAGCAGCGTAGAGGGATCGGGAGGGGCCAACGTCCTGACTTTC.

The V and J genes are TRBV5-1 and TRBJ1-1; 9 bases line up with TRBD1. J gave up 5 bases and V 0 bases, and 5 bases lay outside the gene matches. Germline V CDR1 and CDR2: SGHRS, YFSETQ. The CDR3 is 15 amino acids. CDR3 in amino acids: CASSLARQGGTEAFF. CDR3 nucleotide sequence: TGCGCCAGCAGCTTGGCCAGACAGGGGGGGACTGAAGCTTTCTTT.

The V call is TRBV19, the J call TRBJ2-7; a possible D gene is TRBD2 (5 bases). CDR1 LNHDA and CDR2 SQIVND come from the germline V gene (reference sequence). The V end was cut by 5 bases, the J end by 2 bases, with 16 bases between. CDR3 size: 15 residues. This chain's CDR3 is CASSPTGKPTYEQYF. Here the CDR3 DNA reads TGTGCCAGTAGTCCCACCGGGAAGCCAACCTACGAGCAGTACTTC.

This chain joins TRBV6-4 and TRBJ2-1, with 9 bases fitting TRBD2. The germline V gene has CDR1 MRHNA and CDR2 SNTAGT. This CDR3 has 15 residues. The ends lost 2 bases at V and 5 bases at J; junction bases unmatched: 4. The CDR3 protein is CASSDESGGHNEQFF. CDR3 sequence (DNA): TGTGCCAGCAGTGACGAGAGCGGGGGGCACAATGAGCAGTTCTTC.

The chain carries TRBV3-1 (or the pseudogene TRBV3-2) and TRBJ1-2; 9 bases are a match to TRBD1. The germline V gene has CDR1 LGHDT and CDR2 YNNKEL (reference sequence). The V segment lost 8 bases and the J segment 5 bases; nucleotides outside the gene matches: 12. This CDR3 region has 15 residues. The CDR3 sequence: CASEPGQGGEYGYTF. The CDR3 nucleotides are TGTGCCAGCGAACCGGGACAGGGTGGAGAGTATGGCTACACCTTC.

As to this clone: Germline is not matched at one junction end, which may reflect a read error. J is TRBJ1-2 and V is TRBV28; 7 bases fit TRBD1. The CDR3 length is 11 residues. Germline CDR1 and CDR2: MDHEN and SYDVKM. The CDR3 nucleotides are TGTGCCAGCAGTTTTTCCGCCGGGACAGACTTC. Translating it yields CASSFSAGTDF.

This chain connects TRBV7-9 to TRBJ1-2; TRBD1 agrees at 9 bases. Germline CDR1 and CDR2: SEHNR and FQNEAQ (reference sequence). The CDR3 totals 16 residues. The V segment lost 0 bases and the J segment 5 bases; nucleotides outside the gene matches: 7. This chain's CDR3 is CASSLALGGQGYGYTF. CDR3 DNA: TGTGCCAGCAGCTTAGCGCTGGGGGGACAGGGATATGGCTACACCTTC.

The V and J genes are TRBV3-1 (or the pseudogene TRBV3-2) and TRBJ2-1; a weak D match, TRBD1 (6 bases). CDR3 length: 15 amino acids. Trimming left V 1 base short and J 7 bases short, with 14 bases between. Germline CDR1 reads LGHDT; CDR2 reads YNNKEL (reference sequence). CDR3 DNA: TGTGCCAGCAGCCAAGTGAGGACAGTAGGTAATGAGCAGTTCTTC. Protein product: CASSQVRTVGNEQFF.

The rearrangement links TRBV2 to TRBJ1-1; TRBD1 agrees at 7 bases. Unmatched junction bases numbered 5, after V lost 6 bases and J lost 4 bases. Germline lookup yields CDR1 SNHLY and CDR2 FYNNEI. CDR3 length: 13 residues. CDR3 loop: CASRMDRSTEAFF. DNA of the CDR3: TGTGCCAGCAGGATGGACAGGAGCACTGAAGCTTTCTTT.

The rearrangement links TRBV9 to TRBJ1-6; no firm D call. CDR3 length equals 15 residues. Germline-derived CDR1 and CDR2 are SGDLS and YYNGEE. Trimming left V 1 base short and J 5 bases short, with 10 bases between. CDR3 protein: CASSVSFNNNSPLHF. The DNA of the CDR3 is TGTGCCAGCAGCGTATCATTTAACAATAATTCACCCCTCCACTTT. Using reference TRBV9 and TRBJ1-6 for the parts outside the CDR3, the full variable domain is DSGVTQTPKHLITATGQRVTLRCSPRSGDLSVYWYQQSLDQGLQFLIQYYNGEERAKGNILERFSAQQFPDLHSELNLSSLELGDSALYFCASSVSFNNNSPLHFGNGTRLTVT.

The V call is TRBV18, the J call TRBJ1-5; perhaps TRBD1 as D (6 bases). The CDR3 loop spans 17 amino acids. The germline V gene encodes CDR1 KGHSH and CDR2 LQKENI. Trimming pared 2 bases from V and 2 bases from J, leaving 16 bases between. This CDR3 is CASSPYRVGDGNQPQHF. The CDR3 DNA reads TGTGCCAGCTCACCATACAGGGTTGGAGATGGCAATCAGCCCCAGCATTTT.

Ten or more counts support this clone. This chain joins TRBV20-1 and TRBJ2-7, with TRBD1 identical over 7 bases. Germline lookup yields CDR1 DFQATT and CDR2 SNEGSKA (reference sequence). V lost 3 bases, J lost 4 bases, and 9 bases stayed unmatched. The CDR3 extends over 14 amino acids. The CDR3, as DNA: TGCAGTGCTAGTGCCCCCACAGGGGAATACGAGCAGTACTTC. It specifies CSASAPTGEYEQYF.

This chain joins TRBV14 and TRBJ1-6; 7 positions match TRBD1. Unmatched junction bases numbered 2, after V lost 4 bases and J lost 8 bases. Germline V gene lookup returns CDR1 SGHDN and CDR2 FVKESK. The CDR3 extends over 13 amino acids. CDR3 nucleotide sequence: TGTGCCAGCAGCCGGGACAGCTATTCACCCCTCCACTTT. This encodes CASSRDSYSPLHF.

This clone was counted a few times. The V gene is TRBV5-5, the J gene TRBJ2-7; 8 bases fit TRBD2. The CDR3 contains 15 residues. Germline V gene lookup returns CDR1 SGHKS and CDR2 YYEKEE (reference sequence). V gave up 4 bases and J gave up 3 bases; unmatched junction bases: 9. The CDR3 loop reads CASSEIAGRIYEQYF. The CDR3 nucleotides are TGTGCCAGCAGCGAAATAGCGGGACGGATCTACGAGCAGTACTTC.

V is TRBV30 and J is TRBJ2-1; a weak D match, TRBD1 (6 bases). Germline V gene sequence: CDR1 GTSNPN, CDR2 SVGIG (reference sequence). The CDR3 runs to 13 residues. V was trimmed by 3 bases and J by 7 bases, leaving 13 bases between them. The CDR3 sequence: CAWRGASRNEQFF. DNA of the CDR3: TGTGCCTGGAGGGGGGCGAGCCGGAATGAGCAGTTCTTC.

J is TRBJ2-5 and V is TRBV5-1; possible D gene TRBD2, 6 bases. The CDR3 extends over 15 amino acids. Trimming took off 5 bases at V and 1 base at J, with 15 bases between the two ends. Germline-derived CDR1 and CDR2 are SGHRS and YFSETQ. The CDR3 loop is CASSPGEGRQETQYF. The CDR3 nucleotides read TGCGCCAGCAGTCCGGGGGAAGGGCGCCAAGAGACCCAGTACTTC.

The chain couples TRBV6-1 to TRBJ1-4; D is perhaps TRBD1 (6 bases). The germline V gene has CDR1 MNHNS and CDR2 SASEGT. This CDR3 is 19 amino acids long. V lost 4 bases, J lost 0 bases, and 21 bases lay in between. CDR3 sequence: CASSGPWGQGSATNEKLFF. The CDR3 bases are TGTGCCAGCAGTGGGCCATGGGGCCAGGGGAGTGCAACTAATGAAAAACTGTTTTTT.

The chain uses TRBV2 and TRBJ1-3; 7 bases are a match to TRBD1. Germline V gene sequence: CDR1 SNHLY, CDR2 FYNNEI. The CDR3 spans 13 residues. V gave up 7 bases and J gave up 4 bases; unmatched junction bases: 4. CDR3 amino acids: CASKLGQGNTIYF. CDR3 sequence (DNA): TGTGCCAGCAAGTTGGGACAGGGAAACACCATATATTTT.

This clone was observed a few times. The chain uses TRBV2 and TRBJ1-5, with D possibly being TRBD1 (6 bases). V was pared by 4 bases and J by 6 bases, with 13 bases between. From germline, CDR1 is SNHLY and CDR2 FYNNEI. The CDR3 is made up of 14 amino acids. DNA of the CDR3: TGTGCCAGCAGTGGGGGGGGGCGTATTCAGCCCCAGCATTTT. This translates into CASSGGGRIQPQHF. Based on the CDR3 plus reference TRBV2 and TRBJ1-5, the full variable domain is EPEVTQTPSHQVTQMGQEVILRCVPISNHLYFYWYRQILGQKVEFLVSFYNNEISEKSEIFDDQFSVERPDGSNFTLKIRSTKLEDSAMYFCASSGGGRIQPQHFGDGTRLSIL.

The CDR3 nucleotides read TGCAGCGCCTTGGACAGGGGATCCTACGAGCAGTACTTC. Translated, it gives CSALDRGSYEQYF. This sequence joins TRBV29-1 and TRBJ2-7, with 9 bases aligning to TRBD1. V was pared by 7 bases and J by 1 base, with 5 bases of the junction left unmatched. CDR1 is SQVTM and CDR2 is ANQGSEA in the germline V gene. The CDR3 loop spans 13 amino acids.

This sequence joins TRBV5-1 and TRBJ1-2; 10 bases are shared with TRBD1. Losses at the gene ends were 3 bases for V and 8 bases for J; bases not matched to a gene: 16. The CDR3 runs 17 residues. Germline V lookup: CDR1 SGHRS, CDR2 YFSETQ. The CDR3 region has the DNA TGCGCCAGCAGCTGGACGACAGGGGGCGAGAGTATTAACGGCTACACCTTC. Amino acids: CASSWTTGGESINGYTF.

The chain recombines TRBV6-5 with TRBJ1-5; unclear D gene. CDR3 size: 15 residues. V dropped 6 bases and J dropped 2 bases, with 14 bases sitting between them. Germline V gene data show CDR1 as MNHEY and CDR2 as SVGAGI. CDR3 amino acids: CASSSAGLGNQPQHF. The DNA of the CDR3 is TGTGCCAGCAGCTCGGCGGGCCTTGGCAATCAGCCCCAGCATTTT.